Each of the 3 T cell receptor beta chains below was sequenced from the same sample in a study of technical replicates of blood from a handful of donors. Measured with immunoSEQ multiplex PCR; TCRdb has only the in-frame clones, and not every one. Of tens of thousands of clones listed, about 96% were seen once; the top ten hold 0.36%. What was sequenced was T cells isolated from PBMCs. These receptors all stem from a human donor in good health.

V is TRBV7-8 and J is TRBJ2-1; 9 bases align to TRBD2. Germline-derived CDR1 and CDR2 are SGHVS and FQNEAQ. The CDR3 loop spans 18 amino acids. The junction had 14 bases not matched to a gene; V was cut back by 5 bases and J by 3 bases. CDR3 loop: CASSPLPLAGAYYNEQFF. The CDR3 DNA reads as TGTGCCAGCAGCCCATTACCCTTAGCGGGAGCCTACTACAATGAGCAGTTCTTC.

This clone was observed a single time. The rearrangement links TRBV27 to TRBJ1-5; 8 bases are a match to TRBD1. From germline, CDR1 is MNHEY and CDR2 SMNVEV (reference sequence). CDR3 size: 14 residues. With V trimmed by 5 bases and J by 2 bases, 2 bases remained unmatched. The CDR3 region has the DNA TGTGCCAGCAGTCAACAGGGGGGCAATCAGCCCCAGCATTTT. It is translated as CASSQQGGNQPQHF.

This sequence joins TRBV7-3 and TRBJ2-3; possibly TRBD2 for D (6 bases). V lost 5 bases to trimming and J lost 5 bases, with 14 bases between them. Germline V gene lookup returns CDR1 SGHTA and CDR2 FQGTGA. CDR3 size: 14 residues. The CDR3, as DNA: TGTGCCAGCAGCCAACAGACGGGGGAAGATACGCAGTATTTT. Protein product: CASSQQTGEDTQYF.